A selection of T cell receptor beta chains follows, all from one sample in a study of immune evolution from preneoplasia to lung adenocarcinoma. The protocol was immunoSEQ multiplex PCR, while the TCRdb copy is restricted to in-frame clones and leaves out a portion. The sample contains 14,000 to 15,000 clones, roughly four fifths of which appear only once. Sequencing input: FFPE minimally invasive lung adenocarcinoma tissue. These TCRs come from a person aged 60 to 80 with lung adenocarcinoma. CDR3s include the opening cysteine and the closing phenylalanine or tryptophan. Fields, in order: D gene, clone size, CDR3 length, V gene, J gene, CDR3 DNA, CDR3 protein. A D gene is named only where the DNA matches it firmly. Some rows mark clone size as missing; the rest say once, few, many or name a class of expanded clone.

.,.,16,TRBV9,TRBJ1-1,TGTGCCAGCAGCGTACTCCCCGCAGGGAGGGACACTGAAGCTTTCTTT,CASSVLPAGRDTEAFF
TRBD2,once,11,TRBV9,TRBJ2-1,TGTGCCAGCAGCCCGGGACTAGAGCAGTTCTTC,CASSPGLEQFF
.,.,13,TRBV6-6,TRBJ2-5,TGTGCCAGCAGATCCACAGGGCTGGAGACCCAGTACTTC,CASRSTGLETQYF
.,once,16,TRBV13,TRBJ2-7,TGTGCCAGCAGCCCACGACAAACTTCTCTGGGAGACGAGCAGTACTTC,CASSPRQTSLGDEQYF
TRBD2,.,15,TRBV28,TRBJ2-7,TGTGCCAGCCTCTTGTTAGCGGGGAGAAACTACGAGCAGTACTTC,CASLLLAGRNYEQYF
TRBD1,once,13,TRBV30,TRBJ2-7,TGTGCCTGGAGTTTGGGACAGTCCTACGAGCAGTACTTC,CAWSLGQSYEQYF
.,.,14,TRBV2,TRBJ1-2,TGTGCCAGCAGCCACGGGTTTTCGGAGTATGGCTACACCTTC,CASSHGFSEYGYTF
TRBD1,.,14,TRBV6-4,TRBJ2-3,TGTGCCAGCAGTGAGGGACAGGGATCAGATACGCAGTATTTT,CASSEGQGSDTQYF
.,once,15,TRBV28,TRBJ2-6,TGTGCCAGCAGTTTATCCCGGAGGGGGGCCAACGTCCTGACTTTC,CASSLSRRGANVLTF
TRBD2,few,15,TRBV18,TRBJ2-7,TGTGCCAGCTCACTTACTAGCGGGGGTACCTACGAGCAGTACTTC,CASSLTSGGTYEQYF
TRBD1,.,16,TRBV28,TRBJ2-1,TGTGCCAGCAGATCCGCCGGGACAGGGGGCTACAATGAGCAGTTCTTC,CASRSAGTGGYNEQFF
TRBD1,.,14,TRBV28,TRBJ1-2,TGTGCCAGCAGTCCCCCGACAGGGCTGGGCGGCTACACCTTC,CASSPPTGLGGYTF
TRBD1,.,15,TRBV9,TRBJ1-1,TGTGCCAGCAGCTTCTACGACAGGGCGAACACTGAAGCTTTCTTT,CASSFYDRANTEAFF
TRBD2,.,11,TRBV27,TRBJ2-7,TGTGCCAGCGCGGGGGGCTACGAGCAGTACTTC,CASAGGYEQYF
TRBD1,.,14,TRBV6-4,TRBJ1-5,TGTGCCAGCAGTGACCGGGACAGAAGACAGCCCCAGCATTTT,CASSDRDRRQPQHF
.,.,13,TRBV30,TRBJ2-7,TGTGCCTGGAGTGTTTTATCAGGGGGGGAGCAGTACTTC,CAWSVLSGGEQYF
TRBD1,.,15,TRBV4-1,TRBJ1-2,TGCGCCAGCAGCCAAGGTGGGACAGGGGGCTTTGGCTACACCTTC,CASSQGGTGGFGYTF
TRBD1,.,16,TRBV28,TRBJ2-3,TGTGCCAGCAGTCCAGCCGCGGACAGGGGGACAGATACGCAGTATTTT,CASSPAADRGTDTQYF
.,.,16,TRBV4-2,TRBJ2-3,TGTGCCAGCAGCCAGGAGGGACAGATGAGCACAGATACGCAGTATTTT,CASSQEGQMSTDTQYF
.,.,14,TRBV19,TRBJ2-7,TGTGCCAGTAGTATAGATACAGGGAACTACGAGCAGTACTTC,CASSIDTGNYEQYF
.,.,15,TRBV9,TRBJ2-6,TGTGCCAGCAGCGCGGGCAGCCTGGGGGCCAACGTCCTGACTTTC,CASSAGSLGANVLTF
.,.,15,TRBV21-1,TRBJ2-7,TGTGCCAGCAGCAAATCTCCGGGCCCTTTTGTCGAGCAGTACTTC,CASSKSPGPFVEQYF
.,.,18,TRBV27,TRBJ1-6,TGTGCCAGCAGTCTCCCGTTGGCCGCAAGCTCCTATAATTCACCCCTCCACTTT,CASSLPLAASSYNSPLHF
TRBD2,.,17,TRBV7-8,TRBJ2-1,TGTGCCAGCAGCTCTGCGGAACTAGCGGGGAAAGGGGATGAGCAGTTCTTC,CASSSAELAGKGDEQFF
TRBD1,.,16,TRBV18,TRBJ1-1,TGTGCCAGCTCACCACTCCCACAGGGGATGAACACTGAAGCTTTCTTT,CASSPLPQGMNTEAFF
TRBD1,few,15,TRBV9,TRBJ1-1,TGTGCCCGCCTTCCCGGGACAGGGAAACCCACTGAAGCTTTCTTT,CARLPGTGKPTEAFF
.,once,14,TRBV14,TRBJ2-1,TGTGCCAGCAGCCCGGGACTCCTCCACAATGAGCAGTTCTTC,CASSPGLLHNEQFF
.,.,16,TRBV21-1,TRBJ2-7,TGTGCCAGCAGCAAAGAGTCAAGCGGGGGCTCCTACGAGCAGTACTTC,CASSKESSGGSYEQYF
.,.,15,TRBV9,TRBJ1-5,TGTGCCAGCAGCGTAGGTCCATATAGCAATCAGCCCCAGCATTTT,CASSVGPYSNQPQHF
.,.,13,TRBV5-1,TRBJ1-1,TGCGCCAGCCTCGGGGCAGGGGACACTGAAGCTTTCTTT,CASLGAGDTEAFF
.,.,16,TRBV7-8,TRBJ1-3,TGTGCCAGCAGCCCAAACGGGACTCCCAGGGGAAACACCATATATTTT,CASSPNGTPRGNTIYF
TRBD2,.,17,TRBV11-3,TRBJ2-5,TGTGCCAGCAGCTTAGCCCAATTAGCGGGGGGGCCGGAGACCCAGTACTTC,CASSLAQLAGGPETQYF
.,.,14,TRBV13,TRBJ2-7,TGTGCCAGCAGCTCTTGGACGGTTCCCTACGAGCAGTACTTC,CASSSWTVPYEQYF
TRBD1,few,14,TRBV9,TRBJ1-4,TGTGCCAGCAGCGTACAGGGGGCTAATGAAAAACTGTTTTTT,CASSVQGANEKLFF
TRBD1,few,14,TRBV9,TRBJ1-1,TGTGCCAGCAGCGAACAGGGGGCTGGCACTGAAGCTTTCTTT,CASSEQGAGTEAFF